The 9 T cell receptor beta chains below were found in one sample sequenced in a study of T cell changes during pregnancy in multiple sclerosis. TCRdb's copy holds only in-frame clones and misses some; the assay was immunoSEQ multiplex PCR. The sample contains fewer than 110,000 clones, around 91% of which appear only once. Here the sequenced sample was peripheral blood, taken after pregnancy. The receptors here all came from a female donor with multiple sclerosis, enrolled in a pregnancy study.

The rearrangement joins TRBV10-1 to TRBJ1-6, with D uncertain. CDR1 is WNHNN, CDR2 SYGVQD, per germline (reference sequence). V was cut by 3 bases and J by 7 bases, with 13 bases left in between. The CDR3 runs to 15 residues. The CDR3 reads CASSDPRERNSPLHF. The CDR3, as DNA: TGCGCCAGCAGTGACCCCCGGGAGAGGAATTCACCCCTCCACTTT.

This chain links TRBV5-1 with TRBJ2-7; TRBD1 matches 8 bases. The CDR3 extends over 16 amino acids. Trimming cost V 4 bases and J 0 bases; bases outside gene matches: 9. Germline CDR1 SGHRS, CDR2 YFSETQ. The CDR3 sequence: CASSQGQGQVSYEQYF. The DNA for the CDR3 is TGCGCCAGCAGCCAAGGACAGGGCCAGGTCTCCTACGAGCAGTACTTC.

V gene TRBV6-1 combines with J gene TRBJ2-1; tentative D call: TRBD2 (5 bases). The CDR3 totals 15 residues. The germline V and J ends were trimmed by 4 bases and 7 bases, with 17 bases remaining between them. The germline V gene has CDR1 MNHNS and CDR2 SASEGT. CDR3 sequence: CASSGQDLVGNEQFF. The CDR3 region has the DNA TGTGCCAGCAGTGGCCAGGACTTGGTCGGGAATGAGCAGTTCTTC.

V is TRBV25-1 and J is TRBJ1-2; 10 nucleotides match TRBD1. Germline assignment: CDR1 MGHDK and CDR2 SYGVNS. The CDR3 has 13 amino acids. V dropped 6 bases and J dropped 5; count of bases not matched to a gene: 3. The DNA of the CDR3 is TGTGCCAGCAGAGGGACAGGGGAATATGGCTACACCTTC. Protein sequence: CASRGTGEYGYTF.

In this sample, this clone turned up a few times. This sequence joins TRBV28 and TRBJ1-5; possibly TRBD1 for D (6 bases). The length of the CDR3 is 16 residues. Germline V CDR1 and CDR2: MDHEN, SYDVKM. V was pared by 1 base and J by 4 bases, with 14 bases between. The CDR3 protein is CASSLSRQVGNQPQHF. CDR3 bases: TGTGCCAGCAGTTTATCACGACAGGTAGGGAATCAGCCCCAGCATTTT. The variable domain in full, completed from reference TRBV28 and TRBJ1-5, reads DVKVTQSSRYLVKRTGEKVFLECVQDMDHENMFWYRQDPGLGLRLIYFSYDVKMKEKGDIPEGYSVSREKKERFSLILESASTNQTSMYLCASSLSRQVGNQPQHFGDGTRLSIL.

The V call is TRBV6-4, the J call TRBJ1-1; 7 bases map to TRBD1. The CDR3 sequence is 14 residues long. Trimming at V came to 3 bases and at J to 4 bases, leaving 5 bases not matched to a gene. CDR1 and CDR2 (germline): MRHNA, SNTAGT. The CDR3 spells CASSEEGASTEAFF. The CDR3 DNA sequence: TGTGCCAGCAGTGAAGAGGGGGCTTCCACTGAAGCTTTCTTT.

Here the CDR3 reads CASSQRTGNTEAFF. The CDR3 DNA follows: TGTGCCAGCAGCCAGAGGACAGGGAACACTGAAGCTTTCTTT. The rearrangement joins TRBV4-2 to TRBJ1-1, with 7 nucleotides matching TRBD1. CDR1 is LGHNA and CDR2 is YNFKEQ in the germline V gene. Trimming removed 3 bases from V and 1 base from J; junction bases left unmatched: 2. This CDR3 comprises 14 residues.

Only one count was recorded for this clone. The rearrangement uses TRBV5-6 and TRBJ2-7; D is unclear. The CDR3 contains 13 residues. Germline V CDR1 and CDR2: SGHDT, YYEEEE. The V end was cut by 1 base, the J end by 3 bases, with 8 bases between. The CDR3 loop is CASSLPPSYEQYF. The CDR3, as DNA: TGTGCCAGCAGCTTGCCCCCTAGCTACGAGCAGTACTTC.

J is TRBJ1-3 and V is TRBV18; 7 nucleotides align to TRBD1. The CDR3 extends over 15 amino acids. The germline V gene has CDR1 KGHSH and CDR2 LQKENI. V was clipped by 6 bases and J by 4 bases; unmatched bases: 9. CDR3 amino acids: CASSRDRGLGNTIYF. The CDR3 DNA is TGTGCCAGCTCCCGTGATAGGGGGCTCGGAAACACCATATATTTT.